These 2 T cell receptor beta chains came from one sample sequenced in a study of blood T cell repertoires in COVID-19. Produced via immunoSEQ multiplex PCR; TCRdb's table is partial and in-frame only. The table lists approximately 170,000 clones, approximately 80% of them singletons. Sequences were obtained from PBMCs or T cells enriched from blood (not recorded which). Every receptor here comes from a man aged 45 to 65 who had recovered from COVID-19.

This chain joins TRBV5-1 and TRBJ2-3; possible D gene TRBD2, 6 bases. The CDR3 covers 14 residues. V was clipped by 4 bases and J by 6 bases, with 15 bases between them. Germline V lookup: CDR1 SGHRS, CDR2 YFSETQ. The CDR3 reads CASSLGEVVDTQYF. Here the CDR3 DNA reads TGCGCCAGCAGCCTAGGGGAGGTTGTTGATACGCAGTATTTT. Based on the CDR3 plus reference TRBV5-1 and TRBJ2-3, the full variable domain is KAGVTQTPRYLIKTRGQQVTLSCSPISGHRSVSWYQQTPGQGLQFLFEYFSETQRNKGNFPGRFSGRQFSNSRSEMNVSTLELGDSALYLCASSLGEVVDTQYFGPGTRLTVL.

The chain uses TRBV18 and TRBJ1-1, with D possibly TRBD1 on 5 matching bases. The CDR3 is 13 residues long. In germline, CDR1 is KGHSH, CDR2 LQKENI. V was cut by 6 bases and J by 2 bases, with 10 bases left in between. The CDR3 loop is CASSPTVNTEAFF. For the CDR3, the DNA is TGTGCCAGCTCTCCGACAGTTAACACTGAAGCTTTCTTT.